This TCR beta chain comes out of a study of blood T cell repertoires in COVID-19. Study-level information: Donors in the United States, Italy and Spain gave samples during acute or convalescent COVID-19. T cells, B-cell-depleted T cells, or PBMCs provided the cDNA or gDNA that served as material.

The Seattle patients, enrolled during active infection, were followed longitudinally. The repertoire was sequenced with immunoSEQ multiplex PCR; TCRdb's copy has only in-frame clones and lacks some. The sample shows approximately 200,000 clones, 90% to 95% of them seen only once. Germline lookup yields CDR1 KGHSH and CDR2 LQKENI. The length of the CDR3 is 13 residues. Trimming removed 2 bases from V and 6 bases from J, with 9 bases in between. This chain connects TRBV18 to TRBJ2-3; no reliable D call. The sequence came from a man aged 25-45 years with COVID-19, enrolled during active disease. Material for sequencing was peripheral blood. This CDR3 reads CASSPSSGDTQYF. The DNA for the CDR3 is TGTGCCAGCTCACCATCTTCCGGGGATACGCAGTATTTT.